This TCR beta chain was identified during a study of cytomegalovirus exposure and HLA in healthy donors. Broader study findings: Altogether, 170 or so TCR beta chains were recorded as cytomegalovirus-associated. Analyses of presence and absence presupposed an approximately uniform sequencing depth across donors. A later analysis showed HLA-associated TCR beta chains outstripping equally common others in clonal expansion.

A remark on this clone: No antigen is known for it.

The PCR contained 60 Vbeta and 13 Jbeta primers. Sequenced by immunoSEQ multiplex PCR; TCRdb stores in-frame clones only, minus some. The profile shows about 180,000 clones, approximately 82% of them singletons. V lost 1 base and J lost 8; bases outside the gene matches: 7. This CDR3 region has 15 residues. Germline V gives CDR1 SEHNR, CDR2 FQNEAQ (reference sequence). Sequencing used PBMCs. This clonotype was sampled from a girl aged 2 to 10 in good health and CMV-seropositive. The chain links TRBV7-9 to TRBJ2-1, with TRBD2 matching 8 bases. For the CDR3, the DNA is TGTGCCAGCAGCTTAGTAGCGGGATACGTCGATGAGCAGTTCTTC. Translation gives CASSLVAGYVDEQFF.